This TCR beta chain was recovered during a study of identical twins. The study's findings and limits: Models underestimated out-of-frame TCR alpha sharing in monozygotic twins.

MiXCR was run by TCRdb on the 5' RACE reads, yielding one entry per CDR3 protein. The sample lists hundreds of thousands of distinct CDR3 sequences; roughly 9% were seen once. All of the donors were Caucasians in good health. Of note for this clonotype: Antigen specificity is unknown.

These same records also appear under a second study, on yellow fever vaccine responses in identical twins.

Sequencing used CD8+ T cells sorted from blood. The TCR comes from a woman between 18 and 30 years old in good health.

In nucleotides, the CDR3 is TGTGCCAGCAGGCCCAGCGGCAATGAGCAGTTCTTC. This translates into CASRPSGNEQFF. The V gene is TRBV7-8, the J gene TRBJ2-1; a weak D match, TRBD2 (5 bases). The ends were cut back, 6 bases at V and 6 bases at J, with 9 bases in the middle. The CDR3 consists of 12 residues. The V gene's germline CDR1 is SGHVS and CDR2 FQNEAQ.